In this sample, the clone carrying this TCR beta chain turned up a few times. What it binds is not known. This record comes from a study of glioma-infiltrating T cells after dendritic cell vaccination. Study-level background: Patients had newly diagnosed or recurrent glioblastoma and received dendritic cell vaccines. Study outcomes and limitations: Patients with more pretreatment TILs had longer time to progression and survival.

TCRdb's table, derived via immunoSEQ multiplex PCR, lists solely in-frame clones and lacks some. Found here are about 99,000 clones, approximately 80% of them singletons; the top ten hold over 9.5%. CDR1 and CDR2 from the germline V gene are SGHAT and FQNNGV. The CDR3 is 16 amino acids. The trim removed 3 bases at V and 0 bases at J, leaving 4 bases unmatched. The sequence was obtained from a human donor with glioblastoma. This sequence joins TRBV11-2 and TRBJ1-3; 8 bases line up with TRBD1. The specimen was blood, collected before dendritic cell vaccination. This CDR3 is CASSFNRGSSGNTIYF. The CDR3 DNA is TGTGCCAGCAGCTTCAACAGGGGGAGCTCTGGAAACACCATATATTTT.